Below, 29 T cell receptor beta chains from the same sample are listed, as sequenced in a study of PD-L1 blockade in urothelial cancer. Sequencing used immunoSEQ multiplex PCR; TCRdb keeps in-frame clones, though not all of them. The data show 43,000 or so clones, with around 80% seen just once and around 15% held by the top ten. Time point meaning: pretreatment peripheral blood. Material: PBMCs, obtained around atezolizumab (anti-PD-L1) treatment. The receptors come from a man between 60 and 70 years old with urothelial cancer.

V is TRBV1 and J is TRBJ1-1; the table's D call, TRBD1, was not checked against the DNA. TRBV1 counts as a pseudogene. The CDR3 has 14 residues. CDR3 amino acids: CTSSQAVMNTEAFF. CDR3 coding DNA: TGCACCAGCAGCCAAGCAGTAATGAACACTGAAGCTTTCTTT.

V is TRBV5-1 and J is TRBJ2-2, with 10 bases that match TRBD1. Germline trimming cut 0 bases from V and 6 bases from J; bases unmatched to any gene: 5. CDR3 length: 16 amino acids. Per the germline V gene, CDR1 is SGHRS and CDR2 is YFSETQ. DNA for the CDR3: TGCGCCAGCAGCTTGGTTCCGGGGACAGGGGCCGGGGAGCTGTTTTTT. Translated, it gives CASSLVPGTGAGELFF. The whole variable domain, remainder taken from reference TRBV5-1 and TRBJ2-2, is KAGVTQTPRYLIKTRGQQVTLSCSPISGHRSVSWYQQTPGQGLQFLFEYFSETQRNKGNFPGRFSGRQFSNSRSEMNVSTLELGDSALYLCASSLVPGTGAGELFFGEGSRLTVL.

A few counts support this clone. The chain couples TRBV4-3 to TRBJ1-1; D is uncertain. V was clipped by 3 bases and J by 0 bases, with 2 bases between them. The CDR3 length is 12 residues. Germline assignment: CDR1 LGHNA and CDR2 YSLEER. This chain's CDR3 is CASSHMNTEAFF. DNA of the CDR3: TGCGCCAGCAGCCACATGAACACTGAAGCTTTCTTT.

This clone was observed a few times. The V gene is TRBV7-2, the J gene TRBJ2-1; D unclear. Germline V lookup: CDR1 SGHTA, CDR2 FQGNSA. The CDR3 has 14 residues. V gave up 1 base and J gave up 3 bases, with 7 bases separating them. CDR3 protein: CASSLDPGYNEQFF. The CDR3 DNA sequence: TGTGCCAGCAGCTTAGATCCAGGCTACAATGAGCAGTTCTTC.

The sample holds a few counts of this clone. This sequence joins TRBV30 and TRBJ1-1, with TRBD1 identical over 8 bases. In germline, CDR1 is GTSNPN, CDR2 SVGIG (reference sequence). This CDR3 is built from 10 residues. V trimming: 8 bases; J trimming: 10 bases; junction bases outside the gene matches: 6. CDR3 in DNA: TGTGCCACGACAGGGGTTGGAGCTTTCTTT. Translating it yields CATTGVGAFF.

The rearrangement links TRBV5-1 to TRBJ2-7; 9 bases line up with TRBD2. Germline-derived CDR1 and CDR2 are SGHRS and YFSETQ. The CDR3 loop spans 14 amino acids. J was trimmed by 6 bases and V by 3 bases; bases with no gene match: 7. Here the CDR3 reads CASSYSGGSSEQYF. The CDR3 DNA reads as TGCGCCAGCAGCTATAGCGGGGGAAGCTCCGAGCAGTACTTC.

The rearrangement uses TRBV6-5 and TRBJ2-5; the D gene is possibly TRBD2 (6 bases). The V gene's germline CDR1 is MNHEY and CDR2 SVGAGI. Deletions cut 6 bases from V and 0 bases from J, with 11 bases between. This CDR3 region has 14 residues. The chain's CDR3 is CASRYSGYQETQYF. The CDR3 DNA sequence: TGTGCCAGCAGATATAGCGGATACCAAGAGACCCAGTACTTC.

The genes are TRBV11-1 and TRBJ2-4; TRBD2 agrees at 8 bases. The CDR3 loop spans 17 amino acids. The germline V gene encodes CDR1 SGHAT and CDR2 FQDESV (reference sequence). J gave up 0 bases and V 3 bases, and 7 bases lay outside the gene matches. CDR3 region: CASSLTRGGLAKNIQYF. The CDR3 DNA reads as TGTGCCAGCAGCTTGACCCGGGGGGGCCTAGCCAAAAACATTCAGTACTTC.

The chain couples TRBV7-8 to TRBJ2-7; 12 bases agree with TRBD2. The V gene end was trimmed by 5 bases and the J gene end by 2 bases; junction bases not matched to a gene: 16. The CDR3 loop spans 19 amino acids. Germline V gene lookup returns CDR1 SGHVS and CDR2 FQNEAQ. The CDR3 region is CASSRRQGASGGVPYEQYF. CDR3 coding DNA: TGTGCCAGCAGCCGCCGGCAGGGGGCTAGCGGGGGGGTACCCTACGAGCAGTACTTC.

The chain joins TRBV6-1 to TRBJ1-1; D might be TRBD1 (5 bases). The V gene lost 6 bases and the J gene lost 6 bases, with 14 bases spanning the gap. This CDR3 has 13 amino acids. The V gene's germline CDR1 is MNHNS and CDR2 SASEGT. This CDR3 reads CASRVNGGAEAFF. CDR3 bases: TGTGCCAGCAGAGTGAACGGAGGGGCTGAAGCTTTCTTT.

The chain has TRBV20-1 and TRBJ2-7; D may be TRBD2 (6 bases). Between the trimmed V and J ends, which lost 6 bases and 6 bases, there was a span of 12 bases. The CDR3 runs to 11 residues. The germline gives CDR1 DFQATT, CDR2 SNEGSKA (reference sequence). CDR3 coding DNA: TGCAGTGCCCCCGGGACTCTCGAGCAGTACTTC. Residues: CSAPGTLEQYF.

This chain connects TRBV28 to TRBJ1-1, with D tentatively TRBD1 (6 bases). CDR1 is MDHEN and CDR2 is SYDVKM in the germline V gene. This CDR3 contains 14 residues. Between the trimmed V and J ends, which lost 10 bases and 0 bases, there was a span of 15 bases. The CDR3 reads CATLGAPLNTEAFF. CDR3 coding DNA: TGTGCCACCCTGGGGGCACCCCTGAACACTGAAGCTTTCTTT.

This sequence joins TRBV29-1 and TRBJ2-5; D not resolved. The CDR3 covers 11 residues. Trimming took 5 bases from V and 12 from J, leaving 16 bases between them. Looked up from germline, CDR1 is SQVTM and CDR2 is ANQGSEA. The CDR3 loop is CSVTKDSPEYF. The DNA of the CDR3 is TGCAGCGTTACGAAAGATTCACCGGAGTACTTC.

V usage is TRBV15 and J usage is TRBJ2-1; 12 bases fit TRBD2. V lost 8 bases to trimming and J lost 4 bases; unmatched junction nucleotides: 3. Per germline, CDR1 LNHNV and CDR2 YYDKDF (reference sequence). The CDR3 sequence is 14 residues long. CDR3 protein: CATVGTSGYNEQFF. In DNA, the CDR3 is TGTGCCACCGTAGGGACTAGCGGGTACAATGAGCAGTTCTTC.

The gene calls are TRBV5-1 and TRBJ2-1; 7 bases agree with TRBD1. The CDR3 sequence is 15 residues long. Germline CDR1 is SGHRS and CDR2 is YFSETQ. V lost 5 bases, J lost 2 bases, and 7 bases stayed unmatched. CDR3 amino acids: CASRDLGQTYNEQFF. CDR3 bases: TGCGCCAGCAGGGATTTGGGACAGACCTACAATGAGCAGTTCTTC.

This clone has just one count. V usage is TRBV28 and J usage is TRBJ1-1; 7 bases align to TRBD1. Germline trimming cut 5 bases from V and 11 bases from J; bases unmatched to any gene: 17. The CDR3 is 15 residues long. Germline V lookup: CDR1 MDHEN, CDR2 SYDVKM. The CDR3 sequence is CASSNWGPTGLGAFF. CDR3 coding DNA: TGTGCCAGCAGTAACTGGGGACCGACAGGGCTTGGGGCTTTCTTT.

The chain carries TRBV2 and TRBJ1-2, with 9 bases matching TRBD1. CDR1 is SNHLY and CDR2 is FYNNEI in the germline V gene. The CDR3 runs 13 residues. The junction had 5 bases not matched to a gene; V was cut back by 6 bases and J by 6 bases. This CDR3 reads CASSDDRGDGYTF. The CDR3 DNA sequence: TGTGCCAGCAGCGACGACAGGGGGGATGGCTACACCTTC.

CDR3 coding DNA: TGCAGCGTTGAAGATTACTGGACTAGCCTGAGCTCCTACAATGAGCAGTTCTTC. As protein: CSVEDYWTSLSSYNEQFF. The chain uses TRBV29-1 and TRBJ2-1, with TRBD2 matching over 8 bases. The germline V gene encodes CDR1 SQVTM and CDR2 ANQGSEA. The junction had 10 bases not matched to a gene; V was cut back by 0 bases and J by 0 bases. The CDR3 length is 18 residues.

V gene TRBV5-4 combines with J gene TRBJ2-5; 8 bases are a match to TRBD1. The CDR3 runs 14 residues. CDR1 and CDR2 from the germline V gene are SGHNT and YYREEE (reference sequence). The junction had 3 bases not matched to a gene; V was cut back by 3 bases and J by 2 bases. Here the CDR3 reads CASSSGGWQETQYF. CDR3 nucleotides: TGTGCCAGCAGCTCAGGGGGCTGGCAAGAGACCCAGTACTTC. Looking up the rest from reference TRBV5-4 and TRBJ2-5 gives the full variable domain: ETGVTQSPTHLIKTRGQQVTLRCSSQSGHNTVSWYQQALGQGPQFIFQYYREEENGRGNFPPRFSGLQFPNYSSELNVNALELDDSALYLCASSSGGWQETQYFGPGTRLLVL.

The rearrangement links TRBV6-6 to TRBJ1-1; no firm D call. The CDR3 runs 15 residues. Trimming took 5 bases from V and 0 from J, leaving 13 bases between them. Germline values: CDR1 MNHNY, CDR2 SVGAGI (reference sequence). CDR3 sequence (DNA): TGTGCCAGCAGTCCCCCTTCGGGGATGAACACTGAAGCTTTCTTT. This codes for CASSPPSGMNTEAFF.

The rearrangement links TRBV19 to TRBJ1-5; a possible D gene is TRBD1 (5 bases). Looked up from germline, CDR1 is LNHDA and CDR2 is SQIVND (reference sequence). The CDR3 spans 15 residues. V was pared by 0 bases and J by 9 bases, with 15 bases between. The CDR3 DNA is TGTGCCAGTAGTATAGACCATTCCCTGGGGGGGCCCCAGCATTTT. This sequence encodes CASSIDHSLGGPQHF.

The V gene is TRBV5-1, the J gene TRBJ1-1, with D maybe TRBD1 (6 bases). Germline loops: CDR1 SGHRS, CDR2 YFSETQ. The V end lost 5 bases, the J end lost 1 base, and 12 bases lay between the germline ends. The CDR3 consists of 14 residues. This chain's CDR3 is CASSPGTPNTEAFF. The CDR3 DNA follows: TGCGCCAGCAGTCCCGGGACACCGAACACTGAAGCTTTCTTT.

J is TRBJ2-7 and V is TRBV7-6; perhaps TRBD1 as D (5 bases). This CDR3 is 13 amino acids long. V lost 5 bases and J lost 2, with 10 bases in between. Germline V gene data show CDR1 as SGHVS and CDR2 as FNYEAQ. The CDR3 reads CASSATVTYEQYF. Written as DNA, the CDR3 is TGTGCCAGCAGCGCGACAGTTACCTACGAGCAGTACTTC.

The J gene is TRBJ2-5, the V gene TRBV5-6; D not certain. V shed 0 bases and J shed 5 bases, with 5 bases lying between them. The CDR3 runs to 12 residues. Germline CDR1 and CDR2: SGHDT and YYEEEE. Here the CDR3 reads CASSLAVETQYF. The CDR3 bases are TGTGCCAGCAGCTTGGCCGTGGAGACCCAGTACTTC.

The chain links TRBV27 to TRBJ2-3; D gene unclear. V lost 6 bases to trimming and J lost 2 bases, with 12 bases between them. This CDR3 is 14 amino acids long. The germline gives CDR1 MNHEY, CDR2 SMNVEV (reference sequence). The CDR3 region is CASSLSYPTDTQYF. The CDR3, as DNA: TGTGCCAGCAGCCTCTCCTACCCCACAGATACGCAGTATTTT.

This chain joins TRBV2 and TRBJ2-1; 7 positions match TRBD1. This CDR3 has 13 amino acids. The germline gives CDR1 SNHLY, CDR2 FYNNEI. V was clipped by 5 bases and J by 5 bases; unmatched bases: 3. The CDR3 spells CASSLDRDNEQFF. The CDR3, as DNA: TGTGCCAGCAGTCTTGACAGGGACAATGAGCAGTTCTTC.

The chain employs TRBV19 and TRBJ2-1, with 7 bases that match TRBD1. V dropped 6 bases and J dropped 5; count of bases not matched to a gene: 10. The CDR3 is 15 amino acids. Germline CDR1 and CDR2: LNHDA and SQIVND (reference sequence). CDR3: CASRDDRDSNNEQFF. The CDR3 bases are TGTGCCAGTAGAGATGACAGGGACAGCAACAATGAGCAGTTCTTC.

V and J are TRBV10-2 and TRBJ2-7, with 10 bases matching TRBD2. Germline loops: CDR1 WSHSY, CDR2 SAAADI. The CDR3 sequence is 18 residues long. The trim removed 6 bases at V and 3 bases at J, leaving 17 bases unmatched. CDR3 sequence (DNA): TGCGCCAGCAGCCGTACCCCGCTAGCGGGGGCCTACCACTACGAGCAGTACTTC. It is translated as CASSRTPLAGAYHYEQYF.

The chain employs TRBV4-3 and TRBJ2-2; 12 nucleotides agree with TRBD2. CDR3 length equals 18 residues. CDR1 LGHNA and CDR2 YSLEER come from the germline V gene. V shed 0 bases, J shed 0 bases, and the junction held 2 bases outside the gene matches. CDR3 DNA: TGCGCCAGCAGCCAAGAAGGGACTAGCGGGTCGAACACCGGGGAGCTGTTTTTT. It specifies CASSQEGTSGSNTGELFF.